Shown below are 25 T cell receptor beta chains from a single sample sequenced in a study of OX40 agonist ivuxolimab in advanced cancers. The data were produced by immunoSEQ multiplex PCR, yet TCRdb's version contains in-frame clones alone and is incomplete. The sample lists 70,000 to 95,000 clones, about 93% occurring once. Specimen: CD4+ or CD8+ T cells sorted from blood, collected in a trial of the OX40 agonist ivuxolimab. The receptors originated from an adult with an advanced solid tumor such as melanoma, head and neck, liver or kidney cancer.

This chain links TRBV4-3 with TRBJ2-1; 8 bases match TRBD2. V was pared by 0 bases and J by 7 bases, with 17 bases of the junction left unmatched. The CDR3 length is 19 residues. Germline assignment: CDR1 LGHNA and CDR2 YSLEER. The CDR3 spells CASSQDSEELVAGLNEQFF. The CDR3 DNA follows: TGCGCCAGCAGCCAAGATTCCGAGGAGCTGGTAGCGGGGCTTAATGAGCAGTTCTTC.

The genes are TRBV7-9 and TRBJ2-3; TRBD2 matches 12 bases. V shed 3 bases and J 4 bases; nucleotides not matched to a gene: 5. This CDR3 spans 16 amino acids. Germline V gene sequence: CDR1 SEHNR, CDR2 FQNEAQ (reference sequence). The CDR3 is CASSFTSGRQADTQYF. DNA for the CDR3: TGTGCCAGCAGCTTCACTAGCGGGAGGCAGGCAGATACGCAGTATTTT.

V is TRBV27 and J is TRBJ2-5; 7 bases are shared with TRBD1. The CDR3 contains 14 residues. Germline V gene data show CDR1 as MNHEY and CDR2 as SMNVEV (reference sequence). V trimming: 6 bases; J trimming: 5 bases; junction bases outside the gene matches: 9. The CDR3: CASSYQGGAETQYF. Here the CDR3 DNA reads TGTGCCAGCAGCTACCAAGGGGGCGCGGAGACCCAGTACTTC.

In this sample, this clone turned up once. This chain uses TRBV11-2 with TRBJ1-5; D not resolved. Germline lookup yields CDR1 SGHAT and CDR2 FQNNGV. CDR3 length: 12 amino acids. V lost 3 bases, J lost 11 bases, and 11 bases lay in between. DNA for the CDR3: TGTGCCAGCAGCTTGACCCGCGGGTCCCAGCATTTT. It codes for CASSLTRGSQHF.

As DNA, the CDR3 is TGTGCCAGCAGACTTTATCTTGTAACCACAGATACGCAGTATTTT. It codes for CASRLYLVTTDTQYF. V is TRBV6-1 and J is TRBJ2-3; no firm D call. The germline V gene encodes CDR1 MNHNS and CDR2 SASEGT. This CDR3 comprises 15 residues. V gave up 6 bases and J gave up 2 bases, with 15 bases separating them.

This chain connects TRBV7-9 to TRBJ1-1; D may be TRBD1 (5 bases). V shed 7 bases and J shed 4 bases, with 16 bases lying between them. The CDR3 is 14 residues long. Germline CDR1 and CDR2: SEHNR and FQNEAQ (reference sequence). The CDR3 DNA sequence: TGTGCCAGCACCCCCAAAGGGCAGGGCACTGAAGCTTTCTTT. It codes for CASTPKGQGTEAFF.

The chain recombines TRBV25-1 with TRBJ1-2; the match to TRBD1 covers 8 bases. The CDR3 totals 12 residues. Germline lookup yields CDR1 MGHDK and CDR2 SYGVNS. In DNA, the CDR3 is TGTGCTTCAGGAGGGACAGGCTATGGCTACACCTTC. As protein: CASGGTGYGYTF.

The rearrangement joins TRBV10-3 to TRBJ1-2, with TRBD1 identical over 8 bases. This CDR3 has 15 amino acids. Per the germline V gene, CDR1 is ENHRY and CDR2 is SYGVKD. J gave up 7 bases and V 2 bases, and 9 bases lay outside the gene matches. DNA of the CDR3: TGTGCCATCAGTGAGGAACCGGGACAGGTTTTTGGCTACACCTTC. Protein product: CAISEEPGQVFGYTF.

The genes are TRBV4-3 and TRBJ2-6, with D possibly TRBD2 on 6 matching bases. The CDR3 is made up of 20 amino acids. Trimming took off 0 bases at V and 0 bases at J, with 18 bases between the two ends. Germline V CDR1 and CDR2: LGHNA, YSLEER. The CDR3 region has the DNA TGCGCCAGCAGCCAAGACGGGGGTGGGAACCCGAGCTCTGGGGCCAACGTCCTGACTTTC. It encodes CASSQDGGGNPSSGANVLTF.

This clone was counted once. The V and J genes are TRBV28 and TRBJ2-7, with D possibly matching TRBD2 (7 bases). In germline, CDR1 is MDHEN, CDR2 SYDVKM. The CDR3 totals 15 residues. V was trimmed by 7 bases and J by 5 bases, leaving 21 bases between them. DNA for the CDR3: TGTGCCAGCAATCGGGGGGACATGAGTTTCAACGAGCAGTACTTC. Translated: CASNRGDMSFNEQYF. The full variable domain, its missing parts supplied by reference TRBV28 and TRBJ2-7, is DVKVTQSSRYLVKRTGEKVFLECVQDMDHENMFWYRQDPGLGLRLIYFSYDVKMKEKGDIPEGYSVSREKKERFSLILESASTNQTSMYLCASNRGDMSFNEQYFGPGTRLTVT.

The genes are TRBV27 and TRBJ1-2, with TRBD1 matching over 10 bases. Germline loops: CDR1 MNHEY, CDR2 SMNVEV (reference sequence). Germline trimming cut 2 bases from V and 5 bases from J; bases unmatched to any gene: 11. This CDR3 has 17 amino acids. The CDR3 DNA is TGTGCCAGCAGTTTAACCCTTCGACAGGGGGCTCTATATGGCTACACCTTC. Encoded protein: CASSLTLRQGALYGYTF.

The V and J genes are TRBV29-1 and TRBJ2-1; TRBD2 aligns across 8 bases. J lost 0 bases, V lost 3 bases, and 13 bases had no gene match. The CDR3 totals 18 residues. Germline lookup yields CDR1 SQVTM and CDR2 ANQGSEA. The CDR3 reads CSVDSLEREYLSYNEQFF. The CDR3 DNA is TGCAGCGTTGATTCCCTGGAGCGGGAGTATCTCTCCTACAATGAGCAGTTCTTC.

The chain couples TRBV5-5 to TRBJ1-2, with D unresolved. Germline CDR1 is SGHKS and CDR2 is YYEKEE (reference sequence). This CDR3 has 15 residues. Trimming removed 0 bases at V and 8 bases at J, with 17 bases between. CDR3 sequence: CASSLVTRPTRGYTF. For the CDR3, the DNA is TGTGCCAGCAGCTTGGTAACACGACCCACTAGGGGCTACACCTTC.

The chain links TRBV11-2 to TRBJ1-3, with 9 bases that match TRBD1. This CDR3 has 15 amino acids. The J segment lost 3 bases and the V segment lost 4 bases, leaving 4 bases of the junction unmatched. From germline, CDR1 is SGHAT and CDR2 FQNNGV. DNA for the CDR3: TGTGCCAGCAGCTGGGGACAGGGAGTTGGAAACACCATATATTTT. Protein product: CASSWGQGVGNTIYF.

The rearrangement uses TRBV7-9 and TRBJ2-7; D is tentatively TRBD1 or TRBD2 (6 bases each). The ends were cut back, 5 bases at V and 6 bases at J, with 20 bases in the middle. The CDR3 covers 15 residues. CDR1 and CDR2 (germline): SEHNR, FQNEAQ (reference sequence). This chain's CDR3 is CASSPVVSGGGEQYF. Here the CDR3 DNA reads TGTGCCAGCAGCCCAGTGGTGTCCGGGGGCGGCGAGCAGTACTTC.

The CDR3 region is CASSLTGGSGELFF. As DNA, the CDR3 is TGTGCCAGCAGCTTAACAGGGGGCTCTGGGGAGCTGTTTTTT. The J gene is TRBJ2-2, the V gene TRBV7-9; 9 bases are a match to TRBD1. The ends lost 2 bases at V and 8 bases at J; junction bases unmatched: 3. There are 14 residues in the CDR3. CDR1 and CDR2 from the germline V gene are SEHNR and FQNEAQ (reference sequence).

The chain carries TRBV7-8 and TRBJ2-5; D is possibly TRBD2 (7 bases). With 7 bases removed from V and 4 bases from J, the gap between germline ends came to 22 bases. The CDR3 spans 16 residues. Germline CDR1 SGHVS, CDR2 FQNEAQ. This CDR3 reads CASKGGRERVRETQYF. The CDR3 region has the DNA TGTGCCAGCAAAGGGGGGAGGGAGAGGGTAAGAGAGACCCAGTACTTC.

DNA of the CDR3: TGTGCCAGTAGCGAACCGACTAGCGGGTGGCCCTACGAGCAGTACTTC. The encoded protein is CASSEPTSGWPYEQYF. The chain recombines TRBV19 with TRBJ2-7; TRBD2 aligns across 10 bases. The germline CDR1 and CDR2 sequences are LNHDA and SQIVND (reference sequence). J gave up 2 bases and V 6 bases, and 10 bases lay outside the gene matches. The CDR3 sequence is 16 residues long. Filled out from reference TRBV19 and TRBJ2-7, the complete variable domain reads DGGITQSPKYLFRKEGQNVTLSCEQNLNHDAMYWYRQDPGQGLRLIYYSQIVNDFQKGDIAEGYSVSREKKESFPLTVTSAQKNPTAFYLCASSEPTSGWPYEQYFGPGTRLTVT.

The chain recombines TRBV20-1 with TRBJ2-7; D gene uncertain. Germline values: CDR1 DFQATT, CDR2 SNEGSKA (reference sequence). Trimming removed 0 bases at V and 3 bases at J, with 0 bases between. The CDR3 totals 10 residues. This CDR3 reads CSARDYEQYF. In DNA, the CDR3 is TGCAGTGCTAGAGACTACGAGCAGTACTTC.

V and J are TRBV4-1 and TRBJ1-2, with 10 positions matching TRBD1. The CDR3 contains 14 residues. Germline-derived CDR1 and CDR2 are MGHRA and YSYEKL. The junction had 7 bases not matched to a gene; V was cut back by 4 bases and J by 8 bases. CDR3 sequence reads: CASSLPGQGQGYTF. The CDR3 DNA reads TGCGCCAGCAGCCTCCCGGGACAGGGGCAAGGCTACACCTTC.

The chain uses TRBV6-5 and TRBJ2-4; D is unclear. V was trimmed by 7 bases and J by 0 bases, leaving 13 bases between them. CDR3 length equals 15 residues. The germline V gene encodes CDR1 MNHEY and CDR2 SVGAGI. CDR3 sequence (DNA): TGTGCCAGCACCTCGGAGATGTTAGCCAAAAACATTCAGTACTTC. Amino acid sequence: CASTSEMLAKNIQYF.

V is TRBV28 and J is TRBJ1-1; D is undetermined. Trimming took 6 bases from V and 11 from J, leaving 13 bases between them. In germline, CDR1 is MDHEN, CDR2 SYDVKM. This CDR3 has 11 amino acids. This CDR3 is CASRIGRDAFF. As DNA, the CDR3 is TGTGCCAGCAGGATCGGGAGGGATGCTTTCTTT. Filled out from reference TRBV28 and TRBJ1-1, the complete variable domain reads DVKVTQSSRYLVKRTGEKVFLECVQDMDHENMFWYRQDPGLGLRLIYFSYDVKMKEKGDIPEGYSVSREKKERFSLILESASTNQTSMYLCASRIGRDAFFGQGTRLTVV.

The V and J genes are TRBV29-1 and TRBJ1-2; the D gene is possibly TRBD1 (6 bases). V gave up 0 bases and J gave up 6 bases, with 11 bases separating them. CDR3 length equals 13 residues. Germline CDR1 reads SQVTM; CDR2 reads ANQGSEA. CDR3 region: CSVEEWGADGYTF. The CDR3 nucleotides are TGCAGCGTTGAAGAGTGGGGGGCTGATGGCTACACCTTC.

The chain links TRBV7-6 to TRBJ1-3; D call uncertain. The CDR3 runs 15 residues. Trimming took off 2 bases at V and 4 bases at J, with 12 bases between the two ends. Germline CDR1 and CDR2: SGHVS and FNYEAQ. In nucleotides, the CDR3 is TGTGCCAGCAGCTTATACAGAGGCCCCGGAAACACCATATATTTT. Residues: CASSLYRGPGNTIYF.

This chain links TRBV5-1 with TRBJ2-7; 8 bases fit TRBD1. Looked up from germline, CDR1 is SGHRS and CDR2 is YFSETQ. V was clipped by 0 bases and J by 2 bases; unmatched bases: 4. This CDR3 contains 15 residues. In DNA, the CDR3 is TGCGCCAGCAGCTTGGACAGGGGGAATCCCTACGAGCAGTACTTC. It encodes CASSLDRGNPYEQYF.